This T cell receptor beta chain is from a study of blood T cell repertoires in COVID-19 (dated by TCRdb to the early 2020s). With regard to the full study: Samples from collaborators originated in the United States, Italy and Spain and spanned both the acute and convalescent phases of COVID-19. The material from the prospective study consisted of cDNA or gDNA derived from T cells, B-cell-depleted T cells, or PBMCs. Subjects who had been exposed to COVID-19, were actively infected with it, or had recovered from it provided the deeply sampled blood TCRbeta repertoires that made up the dataset. A freely available public database, intended as a resource for researchers studying the immune response to SARS-CoV-2, is where the repertoires were released. The samples were drawn from the first 160 participants of the ongoing ImmuneRACE study and from 1,254 subjects provided by 6 global collaborators. Nearly every sample came with metadata listing a de-identified subject ID, COVID-19 status, age in years and sex. Where available, HLA class I and class II types were taken from metadata supplied by the sample provider and were not determined by assay-based typing.

From a lookup of the germline V gene, CDR1 and CDR2 are MDHEN and SYDVKM. At the junction V is shortened by 5 bases and J by 2 bases, with 22 bases in between. Including the terminal cysteine and phenylalanine, the CDR3 comprises 17 residues. Solely the CDR3 DNA is kept, with 51 bases framed from the first base. Collaborating institutions collected whole blood in K2EDTA tubes following their own protocols. Collaborator samples were shipped for TCRbeta analysis as frozen whole blood, isolated PBMCs, or DNA extracted from either sample type. Study-wide findings and limitations: How much clinical and demographic metadata was included differed by source and by participant, and the metadata was provided uncurated.

TCRbeta CDR3 regions were amplified from genomic DNA by means of the immunoSEQ Assay, a bias-controlled multiplex PCR. Regarding the original processing steps: Within the assay, amplification of reference gene primers was used to estimate how many nucleated cells each sample contained. Sequence reads were collapsed and filtered to measure the absolute abundance of every unique TCRbeta CDR3 rearrangement. Productive Simpson clonality was computed per sample as the square root of Simpson's diversity index over productive rearrangements. The table was pulled from immuneACCESS by TCRdb, which kept in-frame rearrangements only. Such tables lose some clones; where checked, under half of the loss comes from unresolved V genes, and the rest has no known cause. The V and J calls and clone size were taken over from that table, and D and trimming were inferred from the DNA. The sample data list about 22,000 clones, and about 91% of these were observed just once. The ten largest clones add up to roughly 3% of the sample.

There are a few counts of this clone. What antigen it recognizes has not been identified. Within one base of it there is no much larger clone, and no base qualities were kept. What was sequenced was peripheral blood. The TCR was taken from a woman aged 70-85 years with active COVID-19. The V and J genes are TRBV28 and TRBJ2-7; the best D guess is TRBD1, with 5 bases matching. The DNA sequence follows: TGTGCCAGCAGTCACTTAGGTGGGGCAGGACCTCCCTACGAGCAGTACTTC. Translated, it gives CASSHLGGAGPPYEQYF.